The TCR beta chain described here comes from a study of tumor-infiltrating lymphocytes in primary liver carcinoma (dated by TCRdb to the late 2010s). At the level of the whole study: Hepatocellular carcinoma (four) or combined HCC and intrahepatic cholangiocarcinoma (one) was present in the five patients, who were three men and two women aged 30 to 69 years. A total of approximately 35 specimens from 5 patients underwent TCRbeta repertoire sequencing, comprising 25 tumor regions, 5 adjacent noncancerous liver tissues and 5 peripheral blood samples. Each sample produced about 3.5 to 8 million productive TCRbeta reads, and read depth showed no significant difference between tissue types. The five patients had tumors of stage T1-T3 N0M0, with maximum diameters ranging from about 4.2 to 10 cm. Repertoires from technical replicates were highly reproducible, with mean shared-clone rates around 0.87 and correlation coefficients above 0.95. For each liver tumor, the study sampled five regions along with adjacent normal tissue and blood, and applied TCRbeta repertoire sequencing, expression microarrays and whole-exome sequencing.

Total RNA and DNA were co-extracted from roughly 20-30 mg of bulk tissue with the AllPrep DNA/RNA mini kit, without cell sorting. Roughly five patients with histopathologically diagnosed primary liver carcinoma underwent surgical resection in China between 2015 and March 2016. Chronic HBV infection was present in the patients, and the patients were treatment-naive at sampling. Fresh tumor and adjacent tissue pieces were bisected; one half was stored in RNAlater at -80°C, the other sent for histology. This clonotype is assessed as medium-sized (0.01 to 0.1%). There is no known antigen for this receptor. Base qualities are not recorded, but no much larger clone differs from it by a single base. The CDR3 runs 13 amino acids, cysteine and phenylalanine included. Of the read, only the CDR3 DNA is kept; its 39 bases are in frame from base 1. The V end loses 6 bases and the J end loses 5 bases, and a stretch of 15 bases separates them. CDR1 is given as SQVTM and CDR2 as ANQGSEA, both from the germline V gene.

Starting from 450 to 500 ng total RNA, TCRbeta-specific cDNA was produced by reverse transcription with a constant-region primer and ProtoScript II reverse transcriptase. TCRbeta libraries were built with three nested multiplex PCR rounds, a slightly modified ARM-PCR procedure. Multiplex TRBV1-TRBV30 forward primers and a Cbeta reverse primer were used in the first two PCR rounds, each of which was run for 10 to 11 cycles. A final 25-cycle PCR with Deep VentR polymerase added sample barcodes and Illumina adapters. Before sequencing, amplicons of 200-500 bp were gel-purified using a QIAquick gel extraction kit. The TCRbeta amplicons were sequenced with 250-bp paired-end reads on an Illumina HiSeq 2500. In the source study's methods: Trimmomatic v0.33 was used to quality-trim the reads, and FLASH v1.2.11 was used to merge paired reads so that full CDR3 sequences could be recovered. V, D and J germline segments were assigned to the rearranged TCRbeta sequences by MiGEC v1.2.1b. Clonotype statistics and Shannon-Wiener diversity indices were computed with VDJtools v1.0.0. To cut down on sampling bias, every analysis after diversity analysis relied on just the 250 most abundant clonotypes from each sample. Using fastp trimming at Q25 and MiXCR clonotype assembly, TCRdb reanalyzed the public sequencing data and kept in-frame beta chains. Each entry merges the rows of one CDR3 protein and shows their most common DNA and genes. For this entry, the V and J calls and clone size follow TCRdb and not the study's own pipeline. For this sample the table gives 90,000 to 150,000 distinct CDR3 sequences, of which 55% to 70% were detected only once. Clones ranked in the top ten supply roughly 7.3% of the sample.

What the authors observed across the whole study: A significantly larger repertoire fraction was made up by the top 250 clones in tumors than in blood (p = 0.039). Comparison of CD4+ and CD8+ T cell repertoires was precluded by the use of bulk unsorted samples. Consistent with antigen-driven expansion, pairs of tumor regions showed higher repertoire overlap (mean around 36%) than either tumor-adjacent pairs (around 17%) or tumor-blood pairs (around 14%). With just a handful of patients in the study, the authors point out that the findings should be validated in a larger study. Only the TCR beta chain was sequenced, so true repertoire diversity is likely underestimated because unpaired alpha chains were not captured.

The sequencing input was tumor-adjacent normal liver tissue. Rearrangement joined TRBV29-1 to TRBJ2-3, and the D gene may be TRBD2, 5 bases matching. The sequence came from a woman aged 55-69 years with primary liver carcinoma and hepatitis B virus infection. The nucleotides read TGCAGCGTGGGAGTAGAGGCAGGAGATACGCAGTATTTT. This gives the protein CSVGVEAGDTQYF.